The 29 T cell receptor beta chains listed next were all sequenced from one sample in a study of identifying expanded T cells in peripheral blood. Profiled with immunoSEQ multiplex PCR; TCRdb holds only in-frame clones, not every one. The sample has about 100,000 clones, more than 75% seen once. Material: blood. The source of these receptors is a person aged 18 to 70 in good health.

About this clone itself: The sample holds other DNA sequences that translate to the same CDR3. The CDR3 region has the DNA TGTGCCAGCAGCTCGGACAGATGGGGCTATGGCTACACCTTC. Protein: CASSSDRWGYGYTF. The J gene is TRBJ1-2, the V gene TRBV7-9; a weak D match, TRBD1 (6 bases). Germline V lookup: CDR1 SEHNR, CDR2 FQNEAQ (reference sequence). Trimming stripped 4 bases from V and 4 bases from J, with 13 bases between. This CDR3 comprises 14 residues.

CDR3 nucleotide sequence: TGTGCCAGCAGCAGGGCAGGGAACACTGAAGCTTTCTTT. Translation: CASSRAGNTEAFF. The V call is TRBV5-5, the J call TRBJ1-1; D call uncertain. CDR1 SGHKS and CDR2 YYEKEE come from the germline V gene (reference sequence). V dropped 4 bases and J dropped 1 base, with 8 bases sitting between them. The CDR3 has 13 amino acids.

This clone was counted once. This chain links TRBV6-5 with TRBJ1-1; maybe TRBD1 (5 bases). The V and J ends lost 3 bases and 7 bases respectively, with 15 bases between them. Germline loops: CDR1 MNHEY, CDR2 SVGAGI. CDR3 length: 14 amino acids. The CDR3 region has the DNA TGTGCCAGCAGTTATGGCACAGGACTTAGTGAAGCTTTCTTT. Translating gives CASSYGTGLSEAFF.

V gene TRBV4-1 combines with J gene TRBJ2-7; D is possibly TRBD2 (6 bases). Germline assignment: CDR1 MGHRA and CDR2 YSYEKL. This CDR3 is built from 18 residues. Trimming shortened V by 2 bases and J by 2 bases, and 22 bases separated the two germline ends. DNA for the CDR3: TGCGCCAGCAGCCAAACGGGCGTCCGGGACTCCAGGGCCTACGAGCAGTACTTC. Translated: CASSQTGVRDSRAYEQYF.

The chain links TRBV19 to TRBJ1-4; D is possibly TRBD1 (5 bases). Germline V CDR1 and CDR2: LNHDA, SQIVND (reference sequence). This CDR3 region has 14 residues. Trimming pared 6 bases from V and 7 bases from J, leaving 15 bases between. The CDR3 loop is CASRDNRGSEKLFF. CDR3 in DNA: TGTGCCAGTAGGGACAACCGGGGCAGTGAAAAACTGTTTTTT.

V gene TRBV5-1 combines with J gene TRBJ1-2, with 7 bases lining up with TRBD1. This CDR3 has 14 residues. The V gene's germline CDR1 is SGHRS and CDR2 YFSETQ. The junction had 2 bases not matched to a gene; V was cut back by 0 bases and J by 3 bases. CDR3: CASSLGGTDYGYTF. The CDR3 DNA sequence: TGCGCCAGCAGCTTGGGGGGGACAGACTATGGCTACACCTTC.

This sequence joins TRBV6-5 and TRBJ2-3; no firm D call. Germline V gene lookup returns CDR1 MNHEY and CDR2 SVGAGI. V lost 0 bases to trimming and J lost 11 bases, with 12 bases between them. CDR3 length: 13 amino acids. DNA of the CDR3: TGTGCCAGCAGTTACTCGAAAATCGGCCAGCAGTATTTT. As protein: CASSYSKIGQQYF.

The chain couples TRBV10-3 to TRBJ1-1; D is unclear. The germline V gene encodes CDR1 ENHRY and CDR2 SYGVKD. V lost 3 bases, J lost 4 bases, and 12 bases lay in between. CDR3 length: 14 amino acids. The CDR3 DNA reads as TGTGCCATCAGTGAATTGGGAGGGCGCACTGAAGCTTTCTTT. Amino acid sequence: CAISELGGRTEAFF.

The V gene is TRBV29-1, the J gene TRBJ2-3; 9 bases match TRBD1. V was pared by 7 bases and J by 1 base, with 9 bases of the junction left unmatched. Germline CDR1 reads SQVTM; CDR2 reads ANQGSEA. The CDR3 totals 15 residues. The chain's CDR3 is CSGVWGDRGTDTQYF. CDR3 DNA: TGCAGCGGAGTCTGGGGGGACAGGGGCACAGATACGCAGTATTTT.

The chain is built from TRBV19 and TRBJ1-2, with TRBD1 as a possible D gene (5 bases). The CDR3 runs 15 residues. Germline lookup yields CDR1 LNHDA and CDR2 SQIVND (reference sequence). V was cut by 7 bases and J by 6 bases, with 21 bases left in between. CDR3 sequence reads: CASTDSPSIKNGYTF. The CDR3 bases are TGTGCCAGTACAGACAGCCCTTCCATTAAGAATGGCTACACCTTC.

This clone was observed a single time. J is TRBJ1-3 and V is TRBV6-1; the D is unclear. V was clipped by 1 base and J by 9 bases, with 13 bases between them. The CDR3 is 14 residues long. The germline V gene encodes CDR1 MNHNS and CDR2 SASEGT. CDR3 nucleotides: TGTGCCAGCAGTGAAGGGACCCAAGTGGCCACCATATATTTT. Translating it yields CASSEGTQVATIYF.

J is TRBJ1-4 and V is TRBV28, with no clear D. Trimming took 4 bases from V and 2 from J, leaving 8 bases between them. Germline CDR1 is MDHEN and CDR2 is SYDVKM. This CDR3 has 14 residues. In DNA, the CDR3 is TGTGCCAGCAGTTATAGTGCGACTAATGAAAAACTGTTTTTT. It encodes CASSYSATNEKLFF.

This sequence joins TRBV7-8 and TRBJ1-6, with 7 nucleotides matching TRBD1. Germline V gives CDR1 SGHVS, CDR2 FQNEAQ. V lost 1 base to trimming and J lost 7 bases; unmatched junction nucleotides: 1. The CDR3 is 14 residues long. The CDR3 sequence is CASSLDRGNSPLHF. The CDR3 nucleotides read TGTGCCAGCAGCTTAGACAGGGGAAATTCACCCCTCCACTTT. The full variable domain, completed using reference TRBV7-8 and TRBJ1-6, is GAGVSQSPRYKVAKRGQDVALRCDPISGHVSLFWYQQALGQGPEFLTYFQNEAQLDKSGLPSDRFFAERPEGSVSTLKIQRTQQEDSAVYLCASSLDRGNSPLHFGNGTRLTVT.

The CDR3: CAISSGGAYEQYF. CDR3 nucleotide sequence: TGTGCCATCAGTTCAGGGGGAGCGTACGAGCAGTACTTC. The chain employs TRBV10-3 and TRBJ2-7, with 7 nucleotides matching TRBD1. CDR1 and CDR2 from the germline V gene are ENHRY and SYGVKD. Losses at the gene ends were 5 bases for V and 4 bases for J; bases not matched to a gene: 5. CDR3 length: 13 amino acids.

This rearrangement joins TRBV2 to TRBJ1-2; D uncertain. This CDR3 is built from 16 residues. Germline V lookup: CDR1 SNHLY, CDR2 FYNNEI. V lost 2 bases to trimming and J lost 4 bases, with 17 bases between them. DNA of the CDR3: TGTGCCAGCAGTGAAAGGTCAAGGGTGTTTGGCTATGGCTACACCTTC. It encodes CASSERSRVFGYGYTF. Using reference TRBV2 and TRBJ1-2 for the parts outside the CDR3, the full variable domain is EPEVTQTPSHQVTQMGQEVILRCVPISNHLYFYWYRQILGQKVEFLVSFYNNEISEKSEIFDDQFSVERPDGSNFTLKIRSTKLEDSAMYFCASSERSRVFGYGYTFGSGTRLTVV.

The chain links TRBV7-6 to TRBJ2-2, with D perhaps TRBD1 (6 bases). Trimming took off 3 bases at V and 5 bases at J, with 16 bases between the two ends. The germline gives CDR1 SGHVS, CDR2 FNYEAQ. The CDR3 loop spans 16 amino acids. The CDR3 protein is CASSFIGQPNTGELFF. The CDR3 DNA reads as TGTGCCAGCAGCTTTATCGGACAGCCAAATACCGGGGAGCTGTTTTTT.

The chain recombines TRBV10-3 with TRBJ1-5; unclear D gene. Deletions cut 5 bases from V and 7 bases from J, with 15 bases between. Germline V gene lookup returns CDR1 ENHRY and CDR2 SYGVKD. There are 14 residues in the CDR3. The CDR3 coding sequence is TGTGCCATCAGTCCCGCAGAGAGTGGACAGCCCCAGCATTTT. Its translation is CAISPAESGQPQHF.

This clone has a single count. This chain joins TRBV7-3 and TRBJ1-1, with 7 bases lining up with TRBD1. J gave up 2 bases and V 4 bases, and 4 bases lay outside the gene matches. CDR1 SGHTA and CDR2 FQGTGA come from the germline V gene. The CDR3 length is 14 residues. The CDR3 nucleotides are TGTGCCAGCAGCTCCGGGACAGCTAACACTGAAGCTTTCTTT. Translating gives CASSSGTANTEAFF. Together with reference TRBV7-3 and TRBJ1-1, the CDR3 gives the full variable domain: GAGVSQTPSNKVTEKGKYVELRCDPISGHTALYWYRQSLGQGPEFLIYFQGTGAADDSGLPNDRFFAVRPEGSVSTLKIQRTERGDSAVYLCASSSGTANTEAFFGQGTRLTVV.

The V call is TRBV5-1, the J call TRBJ2-1, with D possibly TRBD2 on 6 matching bases. Germline V gene sequence: CDR1 SGHRS, CDR2 YFSETQ. V was cut by 5 bases and J by 8 bases, with 17 bases left in between. The CDR3 has 14 residues. The CDR3 nucleotides are TGCGCCAGCAGTTTAGCGGCAGGACGGGATGAGCAGTTCTTC. Translated: CASSLAAGRDEQFF.

This chain uses TRBV18 with TRBJ1-2, with D perhaps TRBD1 (5 bases). The CDR3 length is 15 residues. Germline V gene data show CDR1 as KGHSH and CDR2 as LQKENI. Trimming left V 3 bases short and J 5 bases short, with 16 bases between. The CDR3 sequence: CASSPRTTTPYGYTF. CDR3 nucleotide sequence: TGTGCCAGCTCACCGCGGACAACCACTCCGTATGGCTACACCTTC.

The CDR3 region has the DNA TGTGCCAGTGGACAGACTAGCAATCAGCCCCAGCATTTT. Translating it yields CASGQTSNQPQHF. The rearrangement uses TRBV19 and TRBJ1-5, with D possibly TRBD1 on 6 matching bases. Germline V gives CDR1 LNHDA, CDR2 SQIVND (reference sequence). Trimming pared 8 bases from V and 0 bases from J, leaving 8 bases between. CDR3 length: 13 amino acids.

The V gene is TRBV4-3, the J gene TRBJ1-4; 10 bases match TRBD1. Germline V lookup: CDR1 LGHNA, CDR2 YSLEER. J was trimmed by 8 bases and V by 10 bases; bases with no gene match: 7. The CDR3 spans 13 residues. The DNA of the CDR3 is TGCGCCATCCCCGGGACAGGGGACGAAAAACTGTTTTTT. Its translation is CAIPGTGDEKLFF.

This clone showed up just a few times. The rearrangement uses TRBV7-2 and TRBJ1-2; 9 bases are a match to TRBD1. The ends lost 5 bases at V and 4 bases at J; junction bases unmatched: 11. The CDR3 loop spans 16 amino acids. Germline V gives CDR1 SGHTA, CDR2 FQGNSA. CDR3 region: CASSRGGDRAIYGYTF. CDR3 nucleotides: TGTGCCAGCAGCCGAGGGGGGGACAGGGCCATCTATGGCTACACCTTC.

The V gene is TRBV5-1, the J gene TRBJ2-1, with no clear D. CDR1 and CDR2 from the germline V gene are SGHRS and YFSETQ. The CDR3 runs 13 residues. V dropped 5 bases and J dropped 5 bases, with 11 bases sitting between them. Written as DNA, the CDR3 is TGCGCCAGCAGACCAAGGACCGACAATGAGCAGTTCTTC. This translates into CASRPRTDNEQFF.

This clone was seen more than once but under ten times. The chain recombines TRBV19 with TRBJ2-5; D uncertain. V lost 6 bases to trimming and J lost 2 bases, with 10 bases between them. The length of the CDR3 is 13 residues. Germline V gives CDR1 LNHDA, CDR2 SQIVND (reference sequence). The CDR3 DNA follows: TGTGCCAGTAGCGAGGTTGGGCAAGAGACCCAGTACTTC. As protein: CASSEVGQETQYF.

The chain is built from TRBV27 and TRBJ1-5; no clear D. This CDR3 comprises 13 residues. Between the trimmed V and J ends, which lost 2 bases and 7 bases, there was a span of 9 bases. CDR1 is MNHEY, CDR2 SMNVEV, per germline (reference sequence). This CDR3 is CASSLNGWQPQHF. The CDR3 DNA sequence: TGTGCCAGCAGTTTAAATGGTTGGCAGCCCCAGCATTTT.

The CDR3 bases are TGTGCCATCAGGGACAGCTCTGGAAACACCATATATTTT. Protein sequence: CAIRDSSGNTIYF. The chain combines TRBV10-3 with TRBJ1-3; D might be TRBD1 (6 bases). The V gene lost 6 bases and the J gene lost 0 bases, with 6 bases spanning the gap. CDR1 is ENHRY, CDR2 SYGVKD, per germline. This CDR3 has 13 residues.

The rearrangement joins TRBV6-1 to TRBJ2-1, with D possibly matching TRBD2 (5 bases). The V gene lost 1 base and the J gene lost 10 bases, with 14 bases spanning the gap. Germline CDR1 is MNHNS and CDR2 is SASEGT. This CDR3 contains 14 residues. This CDR3 reads CASSEVWRTGEQFF. DNA for the CDR3: TGTGCCAGCAGTGAAGTATGGAGGACGGGGGAGCAGTTCTTC.

The chain links TRBV14 to TRBJ2-1, with no clear D. The V gene lost 0 bases and the J gene lost 10 bases, with 13 bases spanning the gap. The germline V gene encodes CDR1 SGHDN and CDR2 FVKESK. The CDR3 contains 14 residues. The CDR3 loop reads CASSQDLSDREQFF. CDR3 sequence (DNA): TGTGCCAGCAGCCAAGATCTCTCGGACCGGGAGCAGTTCTTC.